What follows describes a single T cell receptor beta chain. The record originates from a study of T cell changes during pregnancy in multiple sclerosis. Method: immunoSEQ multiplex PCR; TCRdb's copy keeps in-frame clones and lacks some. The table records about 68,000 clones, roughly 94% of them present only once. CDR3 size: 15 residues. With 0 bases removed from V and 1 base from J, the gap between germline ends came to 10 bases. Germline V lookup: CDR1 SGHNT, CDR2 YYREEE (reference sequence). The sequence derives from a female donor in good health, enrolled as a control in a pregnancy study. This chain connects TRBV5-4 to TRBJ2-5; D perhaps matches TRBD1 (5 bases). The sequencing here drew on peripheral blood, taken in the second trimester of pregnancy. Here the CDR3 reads CASSLEGLPQETQYF. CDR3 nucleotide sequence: TGTGCCAGCAGCTTGGAGGGGCTCCCCCAAGAGACCCAGTACTTC.